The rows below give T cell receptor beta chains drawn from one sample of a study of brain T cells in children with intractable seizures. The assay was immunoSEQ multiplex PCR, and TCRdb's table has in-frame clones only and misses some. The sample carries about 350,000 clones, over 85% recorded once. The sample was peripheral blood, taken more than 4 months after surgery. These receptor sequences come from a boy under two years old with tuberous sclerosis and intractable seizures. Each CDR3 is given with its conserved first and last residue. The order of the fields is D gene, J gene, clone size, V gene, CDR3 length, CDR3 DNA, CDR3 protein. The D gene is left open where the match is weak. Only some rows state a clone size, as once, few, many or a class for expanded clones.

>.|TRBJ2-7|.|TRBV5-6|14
TGTGCCAGCAGCTTGGAAGCCAAGAACTACGAGCAGTACTTC
CASSLEAKNYEQYF
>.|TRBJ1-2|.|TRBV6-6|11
TGTGCCTTAAGGGGGGTCTATGGCTACACCTTC
CALRGVYGYTF
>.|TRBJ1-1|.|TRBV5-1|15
TGCGCCAGCACCTCGGTCGTAGGTCGAAACACTGAAGCTTTCTTT
CASTSVVGRNTEAFF
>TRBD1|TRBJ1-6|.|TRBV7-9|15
TGTGCCAGCAGAACCGGAGGGACAGGGGTTTCACCCCTCCACTTT
CASRTGGTGVSPLHF
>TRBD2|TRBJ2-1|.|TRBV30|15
TGTGCCTGGTGTGCTAGCGGAGGCCCTAACAATGAGCAGTTCTTC
CAWCASGGPNNEQFF
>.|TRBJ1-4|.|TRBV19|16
TGTGCCAGTAGTATTGAGGCAGCTGCAACTAATGAAAAACTGTTTTTT
CASSIEAAATNEKLFF
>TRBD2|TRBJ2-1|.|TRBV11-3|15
TGTGCCAGCAGCTCACAACTAGCGGGAGACCCTGAGCAGTTCTTC
CASSSQLAGDPEQFF
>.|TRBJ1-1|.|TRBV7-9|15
TGTGCCAGCAGCCCCCCTGGGGCTAGCGGAACTGAAGCTTTCTTT
CASSPPGASGTEAFF
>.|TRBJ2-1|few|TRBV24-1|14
TGTGCCACCAGTGATTCGGCTAGAAACAATGAGCAGTTCTTC
CATSDSARNNEQFF
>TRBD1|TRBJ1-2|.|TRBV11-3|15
TGTGCCAGCAGCCCGCGACAGGGGACCTTCTATGGCTACACCTTC
CASSPRQGTFYGYTF
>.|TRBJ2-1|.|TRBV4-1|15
TGCGCCAGCAGCCAAGGCGTGAGCCCCGGGGGTGAGCAGTTCTTC
CASSQGVSPGGEQFF